The 26 T cell receptor beta chains reported below all come from one sample, sequenced in a study of blood T cell repertoires in COVID-19. Clones were sequenced by immunoSEQ multiplex PCR, and TCRdb holds only the in-frame ones, with some missing. The sample contains about 270,000 clones, around 88% of which appear only once. Sequenced: PBMCs or T cells enriched from blood (not recorded which). Receptors originate from a woman in her thirties or forties with acute COVID-19.

The chain combines TRBV11-2 with TRBJ2-1; 11 positions agree with TRBD2. This CDR3 has 15 amino acids. V lost 6 bases and J lost 7; bases outside the gene matches: 8. Germline V gene data show CDR1 as SGHAT and CDR2 as FQNNGV. The DNA of the CDR3 is TGTGCCAGCAGACAGGGACTAGCGGAAAGTAATGAGCAGTTCTTC. The encoded protein is CASRQGLAESNEQFF.

The rearrangement uses TRBV28 and TRBJ2-1, with no clear D. This CDR3 contains 11 residues. Trimming took off 1 base at V and 9 bases at J, with 4 bases between the two ends. Germline values: CDR1 MDHEN, CDR2 SYDVKM. DNA for the CDR3: TGTGCCAGCAGTTTATCCGTTGAGCAGTTCTTC. This sequence encodes CASSLSVEQFF.

The rearrangement links TRBV6-2 or TRBV6-3 to TRBJ2-7; tentative D call: TRBD1 (6 bases). The V gene's germline CDR1 is MNHEY and CDR2 SVGEGT. This CDR3 comprises 14 residues. V lost 6 bases and J lost 0, with 12 bases in between. The CDR3 DNA is TGTGCCAGCAGACCTGGACAGAACTCCTACGAGCAGTACGTC. It specifies CASRPGQNSYEQYV.

The V gene is TRBV27, the J gene TRBJ1-1; no clear D gene. This CDR3 spans 15 amino acids. Germline V CDR1 and CDR2: MNHEY, SMNVEV (reference sequence). Deletions cut 6 bases from V and 1 base from J, with 15 bases between. CDR3: CASRESMGRNTEAFF. DNA of the CDR3: TGTGCCAGCAGAGAGAGTATGGGGAGGAACACTGAAGCTTTCTTT.

The chain joins TRBV3-1 (or the pseudogene TRBV3-2) to TRBJ2-1, with D possibly TRBD2 on 5 matching bases. CDR3 length: 15 residues. Trimming shortened V by 1 base and J by 2 bases, and 9 bases separated the two germline ends. In germline, CDR1 is LGHDT, CDR2 YNNKEL (reference sequence). The CDR3 here is CASSQVTGTYNEQFF. In DNA, the CDR3 is TGTGCCAGCAGCCAAGTCACGGGAACCTACAATGAGCAGTTCTTC.

The V and J genes are TRBV4-1 and TRBJ1-3; TRBD1 matches 9 bases. The CDR3 has 16 amino acids. Unmatched junction bases numbered 11, after V lost 4 bases and J lost 7 bases. CDR1 and CDR2 from the germline V gene are MGHRA and YSYEKL. Here the CDR3 DNA reads TGCGCCAGCAGCCTGACAACCGGGACAGGGAGTAACACCATATATTTT. Translation gives CASSLTTGTGSNTIYF.

This clone was detected only a few times. The chain combines TRBV11-3 with TRBJ2-3; TRBD1 matches 7 bases. The CDR3 is 15 residues long. Losses at the gene ends were 8 bases for V and 1 base for J; bases not matched to a gene: 9. The germline V gene has CDR1 SGHNT and CDR2 YENEEA. The CDR3 DNA is TGTGCCAGCGGTCGACGACAGGGTGGCACAGATACGCAGTATTTT. The encoded protein is CASGRRQGGTDTQYF.

The chain joins TRBV7-9 to TRBJ1-3; D is ambiguous. Trimming shortened V by 7 bases and J by 0 bases, and 10 bases separated the two germline ends. The CDR3 has 14 amino acids. Per the germline V gene, CDR1 is SEHNR and CDR2 is FQNEAQ (reference sequence). CDR3 region: CASNSGSSGNTIYF. CDR3 in DNA: TGTGCCAGCAATTCCGGTAGCTCTGGAAACACCATATATTTT.

Here the CDR3 DNA reads TGTGCCAGCAGCTGGGCGGGAGCGAGGTCCTACGAGCAGTACGTC. Its translation: CASSWAGARSYEQYV. V gene TRBV7-2 combines with J gene TRBJ2-7, with TRBD2 identical over 7 bases. The V gene's germline CDR1 is SGHTA and CDR2 FQGNSA. With V trimmed by 4 bases and J by 1 base, 7 bases remained unmatched. The CDR3 spans 15 residues.

The chain links TRBV12-3 or TRBV12-4 to TRBJ1-3; TRBD1 is a possible D gene (5 bases). The length of the CDR3 is 12 residues. The CDR3 spells CTNGGAGNTIYF. Written as DNA, the CDR3 is TGTACCAACGGGGGTGCTGGAAACACCATATATTTT.

CDR3 coding DNA: TGTGCCAGTGTTGAAATAGTAGCCGGGAACAGGGGATACACTGAAGCTTTCTTT. Translating gives CASVEIVAGNRGYTEAFF. The rearrangement uses TRBV19 and TRBJ1-1; 7 bases fit TRBD1. The CDR3 spans 18 residues. Germline V CDR1 and CDR2: LNHDA, SQIVND (reference sequence). V dropped 8 bases and J dropped 3; count of bases not matched to a gene: 21.

The rearrangement uses TRBV6-2 or TRBV6-3 and TRBJ2-7; D is possibly TRBD2 (5 bases). The CDR3 length is 13 residues. CDR1 and CDR2 (germline): MNHEY, SVGEGT. The germline V and J ends were trimmed by 6 bases and 5 bases, with 14 bases remaining between them. CDR3 in amino acids: CASSPRLGDEQYV. The CDR3 nucleotides read TGTGCCAGCAGCCCCCGCTTGGGAGACGAGCAGTACGTC.

The chain carries TRBV5-1 and TRBJ2-7, with TRBD2 matching over 7 bases. The germline V gene encodes CDR1 SGHRS and CDR2 YFSETQ. The CDR3 runs 15 residues. V was clipped by 0 bases and J by 3 bases; unmatched bases: 6. The CDR3 spells CASSLAPGGSYEQYF. CDR3 nucleotide sequence: TGCGCCAGCAGCTTGGCCCCTGGCGGGAGCTACGAGCAGTACTTC.

The V and J genes are TRBV5-6 and TRBJ2-7; TRBD1 is a possible D gene (5 bases). V lost 4 bases and J 2 bases, leaving 13 bases between the germline ends. The CDR3 extends over 14 amino acids. Germline V gives CDR1 SGHDT, CDR2 YYEEEE. The CDR3 protein is CASSQLRVPYEQYV. The CDR3 DNA follows: TGTGCCAGCAGCCAGCTCAGGGTACCCTACGAGCAGTACGTC.

The genes are TRBV5-4 and TRBJ2-3; possible D gene TRBD1, 6 bases. Germline V CDR1 and CDR2: SGHNT, YYREEE (reference sequence). The V and J ends lost 0 bases and 1 base respectively, with 6 bases between them. The CDR3 extends over 14 amino acids. The CDR3 nucleotides read TGTGCCAGCAGCTTGGCAGGGGGCACAGATACGCAGTATTTT. This translates into CASSLAGGTDTQYF.

The chain combines TRBV4-1 with TRBJ2-1; 9 bases map to TRBD2. The germline V gene has CDR1 MGHRA and CDR2 YSYEKL. The V gene end was trimmed by 2 bases and the J gene end by 0 bases; junction bases not matched to a gene: 14. The CDR3 is made up of 20 amino acids. The DNA of the CDR3 is TGCGCCAGCAGCCAAAGATGGGGACGACTAGCGGACCCCTCCTACAATGAGCAGTTCTTC. This sequence encodes CASSQRWGRLADPSYNEQFF.

The chain uses TRBV9 and TRBJ2-1; a possible D gene is TRBD2 (5 bases). The germline V and J ends were trimmed by 5 bases and 2 bases, with 11 bases remaining between them. CDR1 SGDLS and CDR2 YYNGEE come from the germline V gene. The CDR3 length is 14 residues. CDR3 amino acids: CASRSAGPYNEQFF. The CDR3 nucleotides read TGTGCCAGCAGGTCTGCGGGCCCCTACAATGAGCAGTTCTTC.

The chain has TRBV28 and TRBJ2-7; a weak D match, TRBD2 (5 bases). Trimming shortened V by 5 bases and J by 4 bases, and 9 bases separated the two germline ends. The CDR3 is 12 amino acids. Germline V gives CDR1 MDHEN, CDR2 SYDVKM. The CDR3 protein is CASSPGGYEQYF. The CDR3 coding sequence is TGTGCCAGCAGTCCCGGCGGGTACGAGCAGTACTTC. The whole variable domain, filled in from reference TRBV28 and TRBJ2-7, reads DVKVTQSSRYLVKRTGEKVFLECVQDMDHENMFWYRQDPGLGLRLIYFSYDVKMKEKGDIPEGYSVSREKKERFSLILESASTNQTSMYLCASSPGGYEQYFGPGTRLTVT.

The rearrangement links TRBV30 to TRBJ2-7; D gene uncertain. The germline gives CDR1 GTSNPN, CDR2 SVGIG (reference sequence). V lost 3 bases, J lost 3 bases, and 6 bases lay in between. The CDR3 loop spans 11 amino acids. CDR3 nucleotides: TGTGCCTGGAGCGACAACTACGAGCAGTACTTC. Translation: CAWSDNYEQYF. Full variable domain (remainder filled in from reference TRBV30 and TRBJ2-7): SQTIHQWPATLVQPVGSPLSLECTVEGTSNPNLYWYRQAAGRGLQLLFYSVGIGQISSEVPQNLSASRPQDRQFILSSKKLLLSDSGFYLCAWSDNYEQYFGPGTRLTVT.

This chain joins TRBV9 and TRBJ2-1, with 10 bases matching TRBD2. V dropped 4 bases and J dropped 1; count of bases not matched to a gene: 2. The CDR3 length is 15 residues. The V gene's germline CDR1 is SGDLS and CDR2 YYNGEE. CDR3 region: CASSSAGGSYNEQFF. In DNA form, the CDR3 reads TGTGCCAGCAGCTCAGCGGGAGGGTCCTACAATGAGCAGTTCTTC.

DNA for the CDR3: TGCGCCAGCCAAGCGGGAGGTCTCACAGATACGCAGTATTTT. Protein: CASQAGGLTDTQYF. The chain has TRBV4-1 and TRBJ2-3; 9 bases are shared with TRBD2. The germline V gene has CDR1 MGHRA and CDR2 YSYEKL. The CDR3 runs to 14 residues. With V trimmed by 8 bases and J by 2 bases, 5 bases remained unmatched.

The CDR3 region is CASSLQGVGDQPQHF. CDR3 in DNA: TGTGCCAGTAGTCTACAGGGGGTTGGAGATCAGCCCCAGCATTTT. V gene TRBV19 combines with J gene TRBJ1-5; TRBD1 matches 8 bases. The V gene end was trimmed by 5 bases and the J gene end by 5 bases; junction bases not matched to a gene: 8. There are 15 residues in the CDR3. CDR1 and CDR2 from the germline V gene are LNHDA and SQIVND (reference sequence).

The chain combines TRBV5-1 with TRBJ2-5; D uncertain. CDR3 length: 17 amino acids. Germline lookup yields CDR1 SGHRS and CDR2 YFSETQ. Trimming took off 0 bases at V and 0 bases at J, with 15 bases between the two ends. The chain's CDR3 is CASSLGTFVTYQETQYF. In nucleotides, the CDR3 is TGCGCCAGCAGCTTGGGCACGTTCGTGACTTACCAAGAGACCCAGTACTTC.

The J gene is TRBJ1-2, the V gene TRBV24-1, with 7 bases fitting TRBD1. CDR3 length: 15 amino acids. Per germline, CDR1 KGHDR and CDR2 SFDVKD. V trimming: 5 bases; J trimming: 7 bases; junction bases outside the gene matches: 12. The DNA for the CDR3 is TGTGCCACCAGTGCTCAGTCAGGGGGAAAGGGTGGCTACACCTTC. Translation gives CATSAQSGGKGGYTF.

The CDR3 protein is CASSGGTSGNTDTQYF. The CDR3 nucleotides are TGCGCCAGCAGTGGTGGGACTAGCGGAAACACAGATACGCAGTATTTT. This chain connects TRBV10-1 to TRBJ2-3; 11 nucleotides align to TRBD2. The CDR3 covers 16 residues. Germline V gives CDR1 WNHNN, CDR2 SYGVQD (reference sequence). V dropped 4 bases and J dropped 2; count of bases not matched to a gene: 5.

The V gene is TRBV23-1, the J gene TRBJ2-1, with TRBD2 matching over 10 bases. TRBV23-1 is sorted into the ORF group, with uncertain function. The CDR3 has 17 residues. V shed 1 base, J shed 4 bases, and the junction held 7 bases outside the gene matches. The CDR3: CASSQFTSGISYNEQFF. The CDR3 nucleotides are TGCGCCAGCAGTCAATTTACTAGCGGGATCTCGTACAATGAGCAGTTCTTC.